The TCR beta chain described here comes from a study of T-cell reconstitution after alpha-beta-depleted transplantation in children. Library preparation (for TCRbeta) was performed with unique molecular identifiers. Via MiXCR, TCRdb re-called the PCR reads, giving one row per CDR3 protein. The sample lists roughly 340,000 distinct CDR3 sequences; about 17% were seen once. Whole-study findings and limits: Newly produced T cells mostly accounted for T-cell counts and diversity one year post-transplant. Some patients showed high day-60 TCRbeta diversity, which derived from surviving recipient T cells and thymic progenitors. Several hundred expanded graft clones reportedly were the source of alpha-beta T cells about two months after transplant.

This clonotype was picked up a small number of times. What it binds is unknown. CDR3 length: 16 residues. Germline CDR1 SGHTA, CDR2 FQGNSA. Trimming stripped 3 bases from V and 0 bases from J, with 13 bases between. The sequences come from PBMCs, mostly from graft donor cells, collected 360 days after TCRalphabeta/CD19-depleted stem cell transplant. The chain carries TRBV7-2 and TRBJ2-3; no clear D gene. The sequence derives from a male patient between 2 and 15 years old who had a stem cell transplant for acute lymphoblastic leukemia, so the T cells may come from the graft donor. CDR3 bases: TGTGCCAGCAGCTTTCTTATAACAACTAGCACAGATACGCAGTATTTT. Protein product: CASSFLITTSTDTQYF. Drawing the rest from reference TRBV7-2 and TRBJ2-3, the complete variable domain is GAGVSQSPSNKVTEKGKDVELRCDPISGHTALYWYRQSLGQGLEFLIYFQGNSAPDKSGLPSDRFSAERTGGSVSTLTIQRTQQEDSAVYLCASSFLITTSTDTQYFGPGTRLTVL.